Here is one T cell receptor (beta chain) with its context. The antigen remains unidentified. The data were obtained in a study of cytomegalovirus exposure and HLA in healthy donors. Overall study results and limits: Because they were indistinguishable, some V segments, including TRBV6-2 and TRBV6-3, were excluded. Based on reports, TCR beta sequences accurately predicted HLA-A and HLA-B alleles for most subjects. According to a later analysis, donors in an Asian-associated ancestry cluster reportedly had fewer N-insertions than the approximately 730-donor mean.

The PCR had 60 Vbeta and 13 Jbeta primers. Repertoires were generated with immunoSEQ multiplex PCR, while TCRdb's copy carries only in-frame clones and drops some. The sample carries roughly 130,000 clones, 75% to 85% recorded once. The germline V and J ends were trimmed by 4 bases and 3 bases, with 9 bases remaining between them. The CDR3 length is 12 residues. Looked up from germline, CDR1 is GTSNPN and CDR2 is SVGIG (reference sequence). This TCR was recovered from a male donor in good health and CMV-seronegative. V gene TRBV30 combines with J gene TRBJ1-2, with D unresolved. The sequenced sample consisted of PBMCs. The CDR3 DNA reads as TGTGCCTGGAATGACAAGGACTATGGCTACACCTTC. Translation gives CAWNDKDYGYTF.